This TCR beta chain was retrieved from a study of shared clonotypes between healthy human individuals. Deletions cut 3 bases from V and 0 bases from J, with 13 bases between. Germline V lookup: CDR1 ENHRY, CDR2 SYGVKD. This CDR3 contains 16 residues. Study outcomes and limitations: Larger estimated richness was generally recorded for naive subsets relative to memory subsets.

The table came from immunoSEQ multiplex PCR; TCRdb's copy has only in-frame clones and leaves some out. Seen here are just over 2,000,000 clones, around 95% observed once, and the top ten hold more than 0.1%. With regard to this clone: Its antigen is as yet unknown.

CD45RA-negative memory and CD45RA+ naive subsets were split from the CD4+ cells. Specimen: naive CD4+ T cells sorted from blood. The subset here: CD45RA+ positively selected. The rearrangement uses TRBV10-3 and TRBJ2-3; a weak D match, TRBD2 (7 bases). This clonotype was obtained from a man between 18 and 29 years old in good health. The CDR3 loop reads CAISESWGGSTDTQYF. Here the CDR3 DNA reads TGTGCCATCAGTGAATCGTGGGGGGGCAGCACAGATACGCAGTATTTT.